The source of this T cell receptor (beta chain) is a study of blood T cell repertoires in COVID-19. Across the whole study: Specimens from acute and convalescent COVID-19 originated in the United States, Italy and Spain. The analysed material was cDNA or gDNA that came from T cells, B-cell-depleted T cells, or PBMCs.

Per the germline V gene, CDR1 is SGHKS and CDR2 is YYEKEE (reference sequence). The CDR3 extends over 13 amino acids. Trimming took off 0 bases at V and 11 bases at J, with 14 bases between the two ends. In the authors' workflow: Reference gene primer amplification gave estimated nucleated cell counts. Sequenced by immunoSEQ multiplex PCR; TCRdb stores in-frame clones only, minus some. The DNA gave D and trimming, while V, J and clone size come from that table. The sample contains around 150,000 clones, 70% to 85% of which appear only once. The sequence was obtained from a woman of 80 years or more with acute or convalescent COVID-19. The chain is built from TRBV5-5 and TRBJ1-1; D is unclear. The sequenced sample was peripheral blood. Here the CDR3 reads CASSLGRLTTAFF. DNA of the CDR3: TGTGCCAGCAGCTTGGGTCGCTTGACAACTGCTTTCTTT.